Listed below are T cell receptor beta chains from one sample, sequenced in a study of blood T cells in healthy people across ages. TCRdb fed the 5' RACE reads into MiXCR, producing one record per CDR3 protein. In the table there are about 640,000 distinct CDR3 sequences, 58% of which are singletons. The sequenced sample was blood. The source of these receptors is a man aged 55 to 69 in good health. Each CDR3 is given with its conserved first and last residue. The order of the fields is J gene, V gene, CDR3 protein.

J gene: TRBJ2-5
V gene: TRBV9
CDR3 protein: CASSVEGGGQTQYF

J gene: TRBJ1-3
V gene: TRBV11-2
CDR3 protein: CASSFTSLPANTIYF

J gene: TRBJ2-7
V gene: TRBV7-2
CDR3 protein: CASSPRPGYGYEQYF

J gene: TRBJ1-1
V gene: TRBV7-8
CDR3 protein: CASSPGGGWNTEAFF

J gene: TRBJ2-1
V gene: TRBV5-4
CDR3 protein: CASSLPQDNNEQFF

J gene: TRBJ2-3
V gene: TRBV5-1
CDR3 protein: CASSLGQNTDTQYF

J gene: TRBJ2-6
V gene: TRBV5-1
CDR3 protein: CASSHPTSGANVLTF

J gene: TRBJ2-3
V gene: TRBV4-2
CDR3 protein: CASRQTSGGPTDTQYF

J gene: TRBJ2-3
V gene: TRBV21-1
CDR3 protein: CASSKASGGADTQYF

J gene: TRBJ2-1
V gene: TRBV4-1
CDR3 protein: CASSRTNRDRGNEQVF

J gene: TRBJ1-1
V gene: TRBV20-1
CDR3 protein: CSARGPGGYTEAFF

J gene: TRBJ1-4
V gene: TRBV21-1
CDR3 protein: CASTRHLDSATNEKLFF

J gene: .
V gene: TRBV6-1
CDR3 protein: CASSKSPSGGFYEQYF

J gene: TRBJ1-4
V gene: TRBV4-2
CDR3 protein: CASSQDVRQGNEKLFF

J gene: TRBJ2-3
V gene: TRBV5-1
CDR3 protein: CASSGLGASSTDTQYF

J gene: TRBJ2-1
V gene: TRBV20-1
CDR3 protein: CSAKRGGNYNEQFF

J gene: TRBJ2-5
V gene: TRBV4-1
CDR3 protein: CASSQTSGATHTQETQYF

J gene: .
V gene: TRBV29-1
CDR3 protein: CSVEKGAGETQYF

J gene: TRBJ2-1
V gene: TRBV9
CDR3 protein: CASSVAPTALTGNEQFF